This entry lists 7 T cell receptor beta chains sequenced from one sample in a study of T cell changes during pregnancy in multiple sclerosis. Produced via immunoSEQ multiplex PCR; TCRdb's table is partial and in-frame only. The table includes tens of thousands of clones, over 75% detected once. The specimen comprised peripheral blood, sampled in the first trimester of pregnancy. These receptors all come from a female donor with multiple sclerosis, enrolled in a pregnancy study.

CDR3 region: CASSQEQGRVSTDTQYF. CDR3 nucleotides: TGCGCCAGCAGCCAAGAACAGGGCCGGGTTAGCACAGATACGCAGTATTTT. The genes are TRBV4-1 and TRBJ2-3; a weak D match, TRBD1 (6 bases). CDR1 and CDR2 (germline): MGHRA, YSYEKL. V shed 0 bases and J shed 0 bases, with 13 bases lying between them. This CDR3 is built from 17 residues.

The chain carries TRBV29-1 and TRBJ2-7; D is possibly TRBD1 (5 bases). V shed 7 bases and J shed 1 base, with 17 bases lying between them. The CDR3 loop spans 14 amino acids. Looked up from germline, CDR1 is SQVTM and CDR2 is ANQGSEA. The CDR3 region has the DNA TGCAGCGCCTCAGGGATCATAACATCCTACGAGCAGTACTTC. It translates to CSASGIITSYEQYF.

J is TRBJ2-3 and V is TRBV11-2; 7 bases agree with TRBD2. The CDR3 contains 13 residues. Trimming at V came to 5 bases and at J to 6 bases, leaving 5 bases not matched to a gene. Looked up from germline, CDR1 is SGHAT and CDR2 is FQNNGV. The CDR3 region is CASSLGRADTQYF. The CDR3 bases are TGTGCCAGCAGCCTGGGGAGGGCGGATACGCAGTATTTT.

V gene TRBV7-2 combines with J gene TRBJ2-7; TRBD2 matches 16 bases. The trim removed 5 bases at V and 0 bases at J, leaving 4 bases unmatched. CDR3 size: 17 residues. CDR1 is SGHTA and CDR2 is FQGNSA in the germline V gene. CDR3 loop: CASSPGLAGGSSYEQYF. The CDR3, as DNA: TGTGCCAGCAGCCCGGGACTAGCGGGAGGGAGCTCCTACGAGCAGTACTTC.

In this sample, this clone turned up a few times. A junction end diverges from the germline sequence, so it may reflect a read error. The rearrangement joins TRBV6-5 to TRBJ2-2; the match to TRBD1 covers 7 bases. Per germline, CDR1 MNHEY and CDR2 SVGAGI. The CDR3 totals 15 residues. The CDR3 sequence: CASSHSTGPTGELFF. The CDR3 nucleotides are TGTGCCAGCAGTCACTCGACAGGGCCCACCGGGGAGCTGTTTTTT.

The chain has TRBV2 and TRBJ2-1; D is unclear. The germline V gene has CDR1 SNHLY and CDR2 FYNNEI. The CDR3 has 14 residues. The V end lost 3 bases, the J end lost 0 bases, and 6 bases lay between the germline ends. The CDR3 DNA reads as TGTGCCAGCAGTGAGGCCAGCTCCTACAATGAGCAGTTCTTC. Its translation: CASSEASSYNEQFF.

V and J are TRBV6-1 and TRBJ1-2, with D unresolved. The germline V gene encodes CDR1 MNHNS and CDR2 SASEGT. CDR3 length: 13 residues. The V and J ends lost 4 bases and 4 bases respectively, with 10 bases between them. As DNA, the CDR3 is TGTGCCAGCAGTGCGGCAGGCCGCTATGGCTACACCTTC. Encoded protein: CASSAAGRYGYTF.